This T cell receptor beta chain was profiled in a study of blood T cell repertoires in COVID-19. This CDR3 is built from 13 residues. V trimming: 8 bases; J trimming: 6 bases; junction bases outside the gene matches: 3. CDR1 MNHEY and CDR2 SVGAGI come from the germline V gene. Study processing details: The assay estimated nucleated cells by amplifying reference gene primers. TCRdb keeps only in-frame clones here, not all; method: immunoSEQ multiplex PCR. That table is the source of V, J and clone size, and D and trimming were worked out from the DNA. The sample carries about 140,000 clones, 80% to 85% recorded once.

The sequence came from a man aged 65 to 85 who had been exposed to COVID-19. The gene calls are TRBV6-5 and TRBJ2-2, with 10 bases matching TRBD1. Sequenced sample: PBMCs or T cells enriched from blood (not recorded which). Here the CDR3 reads CASRDRGPGELFF. The CDR3 coding sequence is TGTGCCAGCCGGGACAGGGGTCCCGGGGAGCTGTTTTTT.